This T cell receptor beta chain is from a study of cytomegalovirus exposure and HLA in healthy donors. Study in general: Assignment to the Caucasian-associated ancestry cluster applied to approximately 80% of the 350 to 500 genotyped donors.

This clone was picked up one time. PCR used 60 Vbeta primers and 13 Jbeta primers. Some clones are missing from TCRdb's copy, which holds only in-frame ones; the method was immunoSEQ multiplex PCR. Of around 190,000 clones listed, around 67% are singletons. This clonotype was sampled from a young woman in good health and CMV-seropositive. The source material was PBMCs.

CDR3 sequence reads: CASSLNVAGGGGEQFF. In nucleotides, the CDR3 is TGTGCCAGCAGCTTAAACGTAGCGGGAGGTGGGGGTGAGCAGTTCTTC. The rearrangement uses TRBV7-9 and TRBJ2-1, with 10 bases aligning to TRBD2. Trimming took 2 bases from V and 9 from J; bases not matched to a gene: 10. This CDR3 comprises 16 residues. From germline, CDR1 is SEHNR and CDR2 FQNEAQ (reference sequence).